The T cell receptor beta chain described here comes from a study of blood T cell repertoires in COVID-19. About the research overall: The cDNA or gDNA used as material had been derived from T cells, B-cell-depleted T cells, or PBMCs.

TCRdb keeps only in-frame clones here, not all; method: immunoSEQ multiplex PCR. The sample holds more than 85,000 clones, about 80% seen once. Sequencing was performed on peripheral blood. The sequence came from a man between 65 and 85 years old with acute or convalescent COVID-19.

The CDR3 coding sequence is TGTGCCAGCAGCACCAGGGGGTGGTCCGGCGGGGAGCTGTTTTTT. Translating gives CASSTRGWSGGELFF. This rearrangement joins TRBV9 to TRBJ2-2; 7 positions match TRBD1. V was clipped by 4 bases and J by 7 bases; unmatched bases: 10. Per the germline V gene, CDR1 is SGDLS and CDR2 is YYNGEE. The CDR3 spans 15 residues. The variable domain in full, completed from reference TRBV9 and TRBJ2-2, reads DSGVTQTPKHLITATGQRVTLRCSPRSGDLSVYWYQQSLDQGLQFLIQYYNGEERAKGNILERFSAQQFPDLHSELNLSSLELGDSALYFCASSTRGWSGGELFFGEGSRLTVL.